A single T cell receptor (beta chain) is shown here with its context. Its antigen remains unknown. Libraries of TCR beta came from quantitative 5'-RACE with molecular barcodes. TCRdb reprocessed the 5' RACE reads with MiXCR, giving one entry per CDR3 protein. The repertoire holds about 33,000 distinct CDR3 sequences, more than 13% seen once, with less than 40% in the top ten. This CDR3 contains 16 residues. Germline V gene data show CDR1 as SGHRS and CDR2 as YFSETQ. After removal of 2 bases from V and 5 bases from J, the junction contained 6 bases not matched to a gene. This specimen belongs to a study of CD8 T cells in ankylosing spondylitis. Study results and caveats: The study identified a TCR beta motif of roughly eight highly homologous variants that appeared characteristic of ankylosing spondylitis blood.

Input material: blood. This sequence originates from a male donor with ankylosing spondylitis or in good health (not recorded which). The chain combines TRBV5-1 with TRBJ2-1; 11 bases align to TRBD2. The chain's CDR3 is CASSFQTSGTNNEQFF. The CDR3 region has the DNA TGCGCCAGCAGCTTCCAGACTAGCGGGACGAACAATGAGCAGTTCTTC.